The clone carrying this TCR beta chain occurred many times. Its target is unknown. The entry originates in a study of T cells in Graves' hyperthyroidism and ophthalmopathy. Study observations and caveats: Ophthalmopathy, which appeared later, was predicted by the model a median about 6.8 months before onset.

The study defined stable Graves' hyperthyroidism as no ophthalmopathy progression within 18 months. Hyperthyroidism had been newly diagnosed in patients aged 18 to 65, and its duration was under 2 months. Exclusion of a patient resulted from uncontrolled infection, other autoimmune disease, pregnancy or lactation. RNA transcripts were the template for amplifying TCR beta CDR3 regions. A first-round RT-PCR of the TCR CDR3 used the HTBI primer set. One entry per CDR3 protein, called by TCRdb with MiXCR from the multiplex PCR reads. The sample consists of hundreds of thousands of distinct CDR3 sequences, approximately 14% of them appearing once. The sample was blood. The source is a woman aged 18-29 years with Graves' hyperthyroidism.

The CDR3 DNA sequence: TGCGCCAGCAGCGGTCTAGCGGGAGAACAAGAGACCCAGTACTTC. Translation: CASSGLAGEQETQYF. This chain joins TRBV5-1 and TRBJ2-5; 10 nucleotides match TRBD2. Trimming at V came to 4 bases and at J to 2 bases, leaving 5 bases not matched to a gene. CDR1 and CDR2 from the germline V gene are SGHRS and YFSETQ. The CDR3 runs 15 residues.